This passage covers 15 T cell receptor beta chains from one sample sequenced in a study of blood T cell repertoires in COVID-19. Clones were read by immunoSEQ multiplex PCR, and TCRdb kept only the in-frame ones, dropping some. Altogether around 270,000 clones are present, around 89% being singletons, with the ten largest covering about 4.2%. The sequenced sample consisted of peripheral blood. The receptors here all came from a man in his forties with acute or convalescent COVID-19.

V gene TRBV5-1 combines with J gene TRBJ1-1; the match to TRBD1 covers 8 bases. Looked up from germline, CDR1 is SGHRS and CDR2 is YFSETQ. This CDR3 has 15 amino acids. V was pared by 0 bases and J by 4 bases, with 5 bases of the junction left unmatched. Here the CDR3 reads CASSLGGTGGTEAFF. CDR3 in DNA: TGCGCCAGCAGCTTGGGGGGGACAGGAGGCACTGAAGCTTTCTTT.

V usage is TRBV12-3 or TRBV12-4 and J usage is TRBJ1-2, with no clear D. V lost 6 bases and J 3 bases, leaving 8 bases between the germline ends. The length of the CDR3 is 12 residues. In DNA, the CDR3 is TGTGCCAGCAGCCGCGGGGACTATGGCTACACCTTC. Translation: CASSRGDYGYTF.

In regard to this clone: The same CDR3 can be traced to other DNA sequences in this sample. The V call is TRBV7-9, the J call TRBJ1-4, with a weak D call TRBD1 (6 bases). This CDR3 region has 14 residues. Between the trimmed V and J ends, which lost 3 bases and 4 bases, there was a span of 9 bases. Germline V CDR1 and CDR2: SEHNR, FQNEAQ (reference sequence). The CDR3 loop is CASSLGAFNEKLFF. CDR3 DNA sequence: TGTGCCAGCAGCTTGGGGGCTTTTAATGAAAAACTGTTTTTT.

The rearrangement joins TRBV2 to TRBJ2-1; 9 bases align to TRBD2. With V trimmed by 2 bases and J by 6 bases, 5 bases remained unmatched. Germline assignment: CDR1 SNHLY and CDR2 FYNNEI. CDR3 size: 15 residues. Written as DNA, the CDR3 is TGTGCCAGCAGTGAAATGTCGCGGGGGGGCAATGAGCAGTTCTTC. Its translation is CASSEMSRGGNEQFF.

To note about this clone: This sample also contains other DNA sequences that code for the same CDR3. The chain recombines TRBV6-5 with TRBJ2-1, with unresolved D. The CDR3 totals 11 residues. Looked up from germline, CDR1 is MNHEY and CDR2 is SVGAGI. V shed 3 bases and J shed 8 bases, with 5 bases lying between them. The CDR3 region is CASSYRDEQFF. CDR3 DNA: TGTGCCAGCAGTTATCGGGATGAGCAGTTCTTC.

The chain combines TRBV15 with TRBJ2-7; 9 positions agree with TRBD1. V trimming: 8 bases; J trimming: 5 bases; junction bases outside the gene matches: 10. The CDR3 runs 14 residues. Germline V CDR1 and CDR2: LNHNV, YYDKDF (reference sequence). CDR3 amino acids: CATGTGPFRDEQYF. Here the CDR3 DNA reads TGTGCCACCGGGACAGGGCCATTTCGGGACGAGCAGTACTTC.

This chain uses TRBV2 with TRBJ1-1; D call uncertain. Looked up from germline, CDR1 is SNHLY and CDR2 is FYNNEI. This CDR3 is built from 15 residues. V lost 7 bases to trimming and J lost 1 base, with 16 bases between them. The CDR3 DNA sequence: TGTGCCAGCACTCCGCGGGTGGGCGCGAACACTGAAGCTTTCTTT. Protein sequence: CASTPRVGANTEAFF. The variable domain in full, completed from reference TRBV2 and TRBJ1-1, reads EPEVTQTPSHQVTQMGQEVILRCVPISNHLYFYWYRQILGQKVEFLVSFYNNEISEKSEIFDDQFSVERPDGSNFTLKIRSTKLEDSAMYFCASTPRVGANTEAFFGQGTRLTVV.

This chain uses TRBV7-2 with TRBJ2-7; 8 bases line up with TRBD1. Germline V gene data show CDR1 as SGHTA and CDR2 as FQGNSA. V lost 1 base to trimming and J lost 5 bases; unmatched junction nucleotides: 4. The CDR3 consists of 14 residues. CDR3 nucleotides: TGTGCCAGCAGCTTAGGGTCAGGGGGCGACGAGCAGTACTTC. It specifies CASSLGSGGDEQYF.

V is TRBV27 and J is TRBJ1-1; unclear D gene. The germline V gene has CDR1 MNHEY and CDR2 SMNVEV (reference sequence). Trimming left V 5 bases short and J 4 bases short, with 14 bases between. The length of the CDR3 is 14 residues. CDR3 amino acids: CASSEEGYGTEAFF. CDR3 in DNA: TGTGCCAGCAGTGAAGAGGGATACGGCACTGAAGCTTTCTTT.

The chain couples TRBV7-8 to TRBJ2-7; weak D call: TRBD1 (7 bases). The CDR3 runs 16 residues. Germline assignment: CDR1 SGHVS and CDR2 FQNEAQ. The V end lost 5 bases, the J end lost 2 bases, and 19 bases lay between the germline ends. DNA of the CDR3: TGTGCCAGCAGCCCAGAGGGCCAGGGGGGCACCTACGAGCAGTACTTC. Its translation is CASSPEGQGGTYEQYF.

In DNA form, the CDR3 reads TGTGCCAGCAGCCCACGGGGGGGCCGACTAAAGTATTCGGAGACCCAGTACTTC. It is translated as CASSPRGGRLKYSETQYF. V is TRBV7-9 and J is TRBJ2-5; 8 bases line up with TRBD2. The germline V gene has CDR1 SEHNR and CDR2 FQNEAQ (reference sequence). V lost 5 bases, J lost 5 bases, and 19 bases stayed unmatched. CDR3 length: 18 residues.

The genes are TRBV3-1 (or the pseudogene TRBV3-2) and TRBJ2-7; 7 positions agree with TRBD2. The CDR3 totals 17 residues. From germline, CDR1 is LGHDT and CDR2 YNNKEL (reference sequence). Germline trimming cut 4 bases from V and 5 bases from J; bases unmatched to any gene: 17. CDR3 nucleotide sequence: TGTGCCAGCAGCCCTCAACCCCTGGGAGGGGCAGCCCACGAGCAGTACTTC. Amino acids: CASSPQPLGGAAHEQYF.

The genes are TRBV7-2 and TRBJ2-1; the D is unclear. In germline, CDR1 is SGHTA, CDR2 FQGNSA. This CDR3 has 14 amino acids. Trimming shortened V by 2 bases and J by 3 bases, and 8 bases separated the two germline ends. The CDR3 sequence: CASSLRGDYNEQFF. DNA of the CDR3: TGTGCCAGCAGCTTACGAGGAGACTACAATGAGCAGTTCTTC.

The CDR3 DNA sequence: TGTGCCAGCAGCTTAGGGCTCAACCAGGCCGGCTACACCTTC. Translating gives CASSLGLNQAGYTF. This chain joins TRBV7-2 and TRBJ1-2; D gene unclear. From germline, CDR1 is SGHTA and CDR2 FQGNSA. V lost 1 base and J 8 bases, leaving 14 bases between the germline ends. CDR3 size: 14 residues.

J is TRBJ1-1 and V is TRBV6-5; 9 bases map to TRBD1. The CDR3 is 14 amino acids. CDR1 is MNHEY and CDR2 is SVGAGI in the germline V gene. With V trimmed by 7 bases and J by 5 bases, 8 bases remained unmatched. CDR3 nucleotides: TGTGCCAGCATCATGGACAGGGGCGGTACTGAAGCTTTCTTT. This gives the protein CASIMDRGGTEAFF.